These T cell receptor beta chains were read from a single sample in a study of T cells in Graves' hyperthyroidism and ophthalmopathy. TCRdb re-called the multiplex PCR reads through MiXCR, storing one row per CDR3 protein. The repertoire holds approximately 410,000 distinct CDR3 sequences, approximately 13% seen once, with more than 4.5% in the top ten. Sequenced sample: blood. These receptors came from a young woman with Graves' hyperthyroidism. Each CDR3 is given with its conserved first and last residue. D genes are given only for firm matches. Part of the rows lack a size; the others show once, few, many or a class for expanded clones.

abundance | d_gene | j_gene | v_gene | CDR3aa | CDR3nt
many | - | TRBJ2-3 | TRBV7-3 | CASSLSRGNTQYF | TGTGCCAGCAGCTTATCCCGGGGTAATACGCAGTATTTT
many | - | TRBJ2-7 | TRBV12-3/TRBV12-4 | CASSYRRQGIIYEQYF | TGTGCCAGCAGTTATCGAAGGCAGGGGATCATCTACGAGCAGTACTTC
many | - | TRBJ1-5 | TRBV27 | CASSYRGGNQPQHF | TGTGCCAGCAGTTACCGGGGGGGGAATCAGCCCCAGCATTTT
- | TRBD1 | TRBJ2-5 | TRBV28 | CASSYLMTGAKETQYF | TGTGCCAGCAGTTATCTCATGACAGGGGCGAAGGAGACCCAGTATTTC
- | - | TRBJ2-7 | TRBV4-1 | CASSQGPGGLSYEQYF | TGCGCCAGCAGCCAGGGACCTGGGGGACTTTCCTACGAGCAGTACTTC
many | TRBD2 | TRBJ2-2 | TRBV6-1 | CASSRPGLAGPTGELFF | TGTGCCAGCAGTCGCCCAGGACTAGCGGGGCCCACCGGGGAGCTGTTTTTT
many | - | TRBJ1-1 | TRBV11-2 | CASSFGLNTEAFF | TGTGCCAGCAGCTTCGGGCTTAACACTGAAGCTTTCTTT
many | TRBD2 | TRBJ2-1 | TRBV6-1 | CASSEMAGGTNEQFF | TGTGCCAGCAGTGAAATGGCGGGAGGGACCAATGAGCAGTTCTTC
few | - | TRBJ1-2 | TRBV27 | CASSFGSDYGYTF | TGTGCCAGCAGTTTTGGGAGCGACTATGGCTACACCTTC
many | - | TRBJ2-1 | TRBV5-1 | CASSYVNEQFF | TGCGCCAGCAGCTATGTCAATGAGCAGTTCTTC
many | TRBD1 | TRBJ1-2 | TRBV27 | CASSFDRDRGNYGYTF | TGTGCCAGCAGTTTTGACCGGGACAGGGGCAACTATGGCTACACCTTC
many | TRBD1 | TRBJ1-5 | TRBV4-1 | CASSIGQVGRYSNQPQHF | TGCGCCAGCAGTATCGGACAGGTTGGGAGATATAGCAATCAGCCCCAGCATTTT
- | - | TRBJ2-5 | TRBV9 | CASSANEETQYF | TGTGCCAGCAGCGCGAACGAAGAGACCCAGTACTTC
few | - | TRBJ1-2 | TRBV7-2 | CASSPRGLAYTF | TGTGCCAGCAGCCCCCGGGGCCTGGCCTACACCTTC
many | - | TRBJ2-1 | TRBV7-9 | CASSLAGTAYNEQFF | TGTGCCAGCAGCTTAGCCGGGACCGCGTACAATGAGCAGTTCTTC
many | TRBD1 | TRBJ1-5 | TRBV7-2 | CASSPRQGRQPQHF | TGTGCCAGCAGCCCTAGACAGGGCAGGCAGCCCCAGCATTTT
many | TRBD2 | TRBJ2-3 | TRBV28 | CATRGSTDTQYF | TGTGCCACGCGGGGGAGCACAGATACGCAGTATTTT
- | TRBD1 | TRBJ2-7 | TRBV6-1 | CASSKETPDRVSYEQYF | TGTGCCAGCAGTAAAGAAACCCCAGACAGGGTAAGCTACGAGCAGTACTTC
few | - | TRBJ2-7 | TRBV9 | CASSVSWTPYEQYF | TGTGCCAGCAGCGTAAGTTGGACACCATACGAGCAGTACTTC
many | - | TRBJ2-4 | TRBV12-3/TRBV12-4 | CASSLGRDSKNIQYF | TGTGCCAGCAGTTTAGGTAGGGATAGCAAAAACATTCAGTACTTC
many | TRBD1 | TRBJ1-2 | TRBV6-2/TRBV6-3 | CASSSQGQGALGYTF | TGTGCCAGCAGTTCCCAGGGACAGGGGGCGCTTGGCTACACCTTC
- | - | TRBJ2-5 | TRBV12-3/TRBV12-4 | CASSRSQWYQETQHF | TGTGCCAGCAGCCGGTCACAGTGGTACCAAGAGACCCAGCACTTC
few | - | TRBJ2-5 | TRBV19 | CASSKNRKQETQYF | TGTGCCAGTAGCAAGAACAGGAAACAAGAGACCCAGTACTTC
few | - | TRBJ1-5 | TRBV19 | CASRWDGPHGYQPQHF | TGTGCCAGTAGGTGGGACGGACCCCATGGATATCAGCCCCAGCATTTT
many | TRBD1 | TRBJ1-2 | TRBV27 | CASRSLSGQGVGYTF | TGTGCCAGCAGAAGCCTTTCGGGACAGGGAGTTGGCTACACCTTC
many | TRBD2 | TRBJ2-1 | TRBV18 | CASSSPSGLYNEQFF | TGTGCCAGCTCAAGTCCTAGCGGCCTCTACAATGAGCAGTTCTTC
many | TRBD2 | TRBJ2-1 | TRBV20-1 | CSAGHSGSSYNEQFF | TGCAGTGCTGGGCATAGCGGGAGTTCCTACAATGAGCAGTTCTTC
few | - | TRBJ2-7 | TRBV30 | CALTGSYEQYF | TGTGCTCTAACAGGGTCCTACGAGCAGTACTTC
- | TRBD1 | TRBJ1-1 | TRBV20-1 | CSAQGGNTEAFF | TGCAGTGCCCAGGGGGGAAACACTGAAGCTTTCTTT
few | - | TRBJ2-5 | TRBV15 | CATSREGRTQYF | TGTGCCACCAGCAGAGAGGGACGGACCCAGTACTTC